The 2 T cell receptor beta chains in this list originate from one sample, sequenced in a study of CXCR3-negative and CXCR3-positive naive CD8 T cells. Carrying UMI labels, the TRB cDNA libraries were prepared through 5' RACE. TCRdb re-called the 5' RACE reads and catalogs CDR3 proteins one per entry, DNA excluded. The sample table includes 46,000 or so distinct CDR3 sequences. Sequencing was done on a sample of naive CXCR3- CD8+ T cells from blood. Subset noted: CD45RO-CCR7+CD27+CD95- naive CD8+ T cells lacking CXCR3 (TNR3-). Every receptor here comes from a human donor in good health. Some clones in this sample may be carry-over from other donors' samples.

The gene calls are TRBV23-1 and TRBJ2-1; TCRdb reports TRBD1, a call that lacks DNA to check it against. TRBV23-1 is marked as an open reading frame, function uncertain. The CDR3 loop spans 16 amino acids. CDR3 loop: CASSHRIPGHNNEQFF.

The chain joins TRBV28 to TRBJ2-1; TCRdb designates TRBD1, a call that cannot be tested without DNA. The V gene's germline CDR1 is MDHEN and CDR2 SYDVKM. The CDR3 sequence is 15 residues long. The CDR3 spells CASSLGDPSYNEQFF.